This T cell receptor beta chain was profiled in a study of CD8 T cells in ankylosing spondylitis. Germline V CDR1 and CDR2: DFQATT, SNEGSKA (reference sequence). Trimming took 2 bases from V and 6 from J, leaving 11 bases between them. This CDR3 is built from 13 residues. The study, taken as a whole, reports: Characteristic of ankylosing spondylitis blood, it appeared, was a TCR beta motif comprising several highly homologous variants.

Libraries for TCR beta were made by quantitative 5'-RACE with molecular barcodes. TCRdb processed the 5' RACE reads anew with MiXCR; each CDR3 protein has one entry. The table records approximately 400,000 distinct CDR3 sequences, about 24% of them present only once. For this clonotype: Its antigen is unidentified.

Sequences were obtained from blood, either unsorted or a sorted T cell fraction (not recorded which). The V gene is TRBV20-1, the J gene TRBJ2-1; D might be TRBD1 or TRBD2, each matching 5 bases. This clonotype originated in a male donor with ankylosing spondylitis. The CDR3 reads CSARHGTANEQFF. For the CDR3, the DNA is TGCAGTGCTAGACACGGGACCGCCAATGAGCAGTTCTTC.